Presented here are 13 T cell receptor beta chains from one specimen sequenced in a study of cytomegalovirus exposure and HLA in healthy donors. PCR involved 60 Vbeta and 13 Jbeta primers. Data came from immunoSEQ multiplex PCR; TCRdb stores just in-frame clones and leaves some out. Of about 140,000 clones listed, 80% were seen once; the top ten hold about 4.7%. What was sequenced was PBMCs. These receptors all stem from a male donor in good health and CMV-seronegative.

The chain combines TRBV4-2 with TRBJ1-1; D not resolved. The germline V and J ends were trimmed by 2 bases and 0 bases, with 10 bases remaining between them. The germline CDR1 and CDR2 sequences are LGHNA and YNFKEQ. The CDR3 loop spans 15 amino acids. In DNA form, the CDR3 reads TGTGCCAGCAGCCAAACGACTGCCTTGAACACTGAAGCTTTCTTT. As protein: CASSQTTALNTEAFF.

Concerning this clone itself: One junction end does not reproduce the germline sequence, and a read error may be involved. The gene calls are TRBV7-9 and TRBJ1-6, with unresolved D. The CDR3 has 12 residues. CDR1 is SEHNR, CDR2 FQNEAQ, per germline (reference sequence). CDR3 residues: CSSSLAHEPLHF. Written as DNA, the CDR3 is TGTTCCAGCAGCTTAGCGCACGAGCCCCTCCACTTT.

The chain carries TRBV6-5 and TRBJ1-2, with a weak D call TRBD1 (5 bases). From germline, CDR1 is MNHEY and CDR2 SVGAGI. This CDR3 has 13 amino acids. V was shortened by 6 bases and J by 2 bases, with 10 bases between the two germline ends. CDR3 nucleotide sequence: TGTGCCAGCAGGCGGGACCAAAACTATGGCTACACCTTC. The encoded protein is CASRRDQNYGYTF.

The J gene is TRBJ1-1, the V gene TRBV5-1; D unresolved. V gave up 2 bases and J gave up 3 bases, with 11 bases separating them. CDR1 SGHRS and CDR2 YFSETQ come from the germline V gene. This CDR3 has 14 residues. CDR3 nucleotide sequence: TGCGCCAGCAGCTTTTTCTCCACAGACACTGAAGCTTTCTTT. As protein: CASSFFSTDTEAFF.

The genes are TRBV27 and TRBJ1-5, with D tentatively TRBD1 (5 bases). Germline CDR1 and CDR2: MNHEY and SMNVEV (reference sequence). The CDR3 consists of 13 residues. V was trimmed by 8 bases and J by 11 bases, leaving 19 bases between them. This CDR3 is CASAARARGAQHF. The CDR3 nucleotides are TGTGCCAGCGCCGCCAGGGCCCGGGGGGCCCAGCATTTT.

The rearrangement links TRBV7-9 to TRBJ1-2; D remains unclear. Germline values: CDR1 SEHNR, CDR2 FQNEAQ (reference sequence). The CDR3 consists of 12 residues. Deletions cut 4 bases from V and 8 bases from J, with 11 bases between. The CDR3 sequence: CASSSGIWGYTF. As DNA, the CDR3 is TGTGCCAGCAGCTCAGGCATTTGGGGCTACACCTTC.

The rearrangement links TRBV5-5 to TRBJ1-2; D might be TRBD1 (5 bases). CDR3 length: 13 residues. Germline lookup yields CDR1 SGHKS and CDR2 YYEKEE (reference sequence). Trimming left V 2 bases short and J 3 bases short, with 8 bases between. This chain's CDR3 is CASSFGGDYGYTF. The CDR3 region has the DNA TGTGCCAGCAGCTTTGGGGGGGACTATGGCTACACCTTC.

The chain employs TRBV5-4 and TRBJ1-4, with 7 positions matching TRBD1. Trimming cost V 4 bases and J 6 bases; bases outside gene matches: 3. Germline values: CDR1 SGHNT, CDR2 YYREEE (reference sequence). The CDR3 contains 13 residues. In nucleotides, the CDR3 is TGTGCCAGCAGCCCCACAGGGGATGAAAAACTGTTTTTT. Amino acid sequence: CASSPTGDEKLFF.

The rearrangement uses TRBV4-2 and TRBJ1-1; D not resolved. Germline V CDR1 and CDR2: LGHNA, YNFKEQ. Trimming cost V 4 bases and J 0 bases, with 12 bases left between them. The CDR3 spans 15 residues. Written as DNA, the CDR3 is TGTGCCAGCAGCCCAGGAAACACAGTGAACACTGAAGCTTTCTTT. Its protein is CASSPGNTVNTEAFF.

The genes are TRBV6-5 and TRBJ1-1; the D is unclear. The CDR3 contains 16 residues. Trimming cost V 3 bases and J 3 bases, with 17 bases left between them. Germline V gives CDR1 MNHEY, CDR2 SVGAGI. The CDR3 sequence: CASSYRGNGLYTEAFF. The CDR3 bases are TGTGCCAGCAGTTATAGAGGGAATGGTTTGTACACTGAAGCTTTCTTT.

The genes are TRBV7-9 and TRBJ1-1; TRBD1 matches at 9 bases. The CDR3 contains 13 residues. Unmatched junction bases numbered 7, after V lost 11 bases and J lost 3 bases. The V gene's germline CDR1 is SEHNR and CDR2 FQNEAQ (reference sequence). The CDR3 loop reads CAGAWTGDTEAFF. As DNA, the CDR3 is TGTGCCGGGGCTTGGACAGGGGACACTGAAGCTTTCTTT.

The CDR3 loop is CASRNRVDQPQHF. Here the CDR3 DNA reads TGTGCCAGCAGGAACAGGGTGGATCAGCCCCAGCATTTT. The V call is TRBV6-5, the J call TRBJ1-5, with a weak D call TRBD1 (6 bases). Per the germline V gene, CDR1 is MNHEY and CDR2 is SVGAGI. The CDR3 has 13 amino acids. Trimming took off 6 bases at V and 5 bases at J, with 11 bases between the two ends.

This chain links TRBV18 with TRBJ1-1, with 9 bases lining up with TRBD1. V dropped 6 bases and J dropped 7; count of bases not matched to a gene: 9. In germline, CDR1 is KGHSH, CDR2 LQKENI. The CDR3 is 14 amino acids. The chain's CDR3 is CASSPTGGGGEAFF. The CDR3 region has the DNA TGTGCCAGCTCTCCCACAGGGGGCGGTGGTGAAGCTTTCTTT.